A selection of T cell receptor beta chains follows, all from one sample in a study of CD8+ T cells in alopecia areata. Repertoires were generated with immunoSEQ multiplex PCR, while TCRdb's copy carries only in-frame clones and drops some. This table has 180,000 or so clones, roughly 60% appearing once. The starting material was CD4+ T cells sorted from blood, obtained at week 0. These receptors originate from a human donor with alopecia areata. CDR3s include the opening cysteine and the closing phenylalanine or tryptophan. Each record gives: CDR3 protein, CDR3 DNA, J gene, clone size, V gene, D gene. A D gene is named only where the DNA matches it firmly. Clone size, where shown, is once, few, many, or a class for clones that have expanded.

cdr3_aa: CSVGPGKFSATEAFF
cdr3_nt: TGCAGCGTTGGCCCAGGGAAATTTTCTGCTACTGAAGCTTTCTTT
j_call: TRBJ1-1
clone_size: -
v_call: TRBV29-1
d_call: -

cdr3_aa: CASSQDLTGTGGDGGYTF
cdr3_nt: TGCGCCAGCAGCCAAGATCTCACCGGGACAGGGGGCGACGGTGGCTACACCTTC
j_call: TRBJ1-2
clone_size: -
v_call: TRBV4-1
d_call: TRBD1

cdr3_aa: CSVRIGNEQFF
cdr3_nt: TGCAGCGTAAGAATTGGCAATGAGCAGTTCTTC
j_call: TRBJ2-1
clone_size: -
v_call: TRBV29-1
d_call: -

cdr3_aa: CASSPKTSGVTDTQYF
cdr3_nt: TGTGCCAGTAGTCCCAAGACTAGCGGGGTGACAGATACGCAGTATTTT
j_call: TRBJ2-3
clone_size: -
v_call: TRBV19
d_call: TRBD2

cdr3_aa: CAWSGSGGTEAFF
cdr3_nt: TGTGCCTGGAGTGGATCAGGGGGCACTGAAGCTTTCTTT
j_call: TRBJ1-1
clone_size: -
v_call: TRBV30
d_call: TRBD1

cdr3_aa: CAWRNGGIGYTF
cdr3_nt: TGTGCCTGGAGAAACGGGGGTATAGGCTACACCTTC
j_call: TRBJ1-2
clone_size: -
v_call: TRBV30
d_call: -

cdr3_aa: CASSVEERTTQYF
cdr3_nt: TGTGCCAGCAGCGTAGAAGAACGGACTACGCAGTATTTT
j_call: TRBJ2-3
clone_size: -
v_call: TRBV9
d_call: -

cdr3_aa: CSVGGRDTQYF
cdr3_nt: TGCAGCGTTGGCGGACGAGATACGCAGTATTTT
j_call: TRBJ2-3
clone_size: -
v_call: TRBV29-1
d_call: -

cdr3_aa: CASSQLGGTGELFF
cdr3_nt: TGTGCCAGCAGCCAACTAGGCGGCACCGGGGAGCTGTTTTTT
j_call: TRBJ2-2
clone_size: few
v_call: TRBV7-2
d_call: -

cdr3_aa: CSAGQTAYNEQFF
cdr3_nt: TGCAGCGCCGGACAGACGGCCTACAATGAGCAGTTCTTC
j_call: TRBJ2-1
clone_size: -
v_call: TRBV29-1
d_call: -

cdr3_aa: CAWSAKQGWQPQHF
cdr3_nt: TGTGCCTGGAGTGCCAAACAGGGTTGGCAGCCCCAGCATTTT
j_call: TRBJ1-5
clone_size: -
v_call: TRBV30
d_call: -

cdr3_aa: CASSRMGSPGLFF
cdr3_nt: TGTGCCAGCAGCCGAATGGGGTCGCCCGGGCTGTTTTTT
j_call: TRBJ1-4
clone_size: -
v_call: TRBV11-3
d_call: -

cdr3_aa: CASSQAGQGDTEAFF
cdr3_nt: TGTGCCAGCAGCCAAGCTGGACAGGGGGACACTGAAGCTTTCTTT
j_call: TRBJ1-1
clone_size: -
v_call: TRBV4-2
d_call: TRBD1

cdr3_aa: CAISQGQGGGEQYF
cdr3_nt: TGTGCCATCAGCCAAGGACAGGGCGGAGGGGAGCAGTACTTC
j_call: TRBJ2-7
clone_size: -
v_call: TRBV10-3
d_call: TRBD1

cdr3_aa: CAWKGSTEAFF
cdr3_nt: TGTGCCTGGAAGGGGAGCACTGAAGCTTTCTTT
j_call: TRBJ1-1
clone_size: -
v_call: TRBV30
d_call: -

cdr3_aa: CATGTGGEQYF
cdr3_nt: TGTGCCACCGGGACCGGAGGGGAGCAGTACTTC
j_call: TRBJ2-7
clone_size: -
v_call: TRBV2
d_call: -

cdr3_aa: CATSASGSHANTGELFF
cdr3_nt: TGTGCCACCAGTGCTAGCGGGAGCCACGCGAACACCGGGGAGCTGTTTTTT
j_call: TRBJ2-2
clone_size: -
v_call: TRBV15
d_call: TRBD2

cdr3_aa: CSVDGSLETQYF
cdr3_nt: TGCAGCGTTGATGGAAGTTTGGAGACCCAGTACTTC
j_call: TRBJ2-5
clone_size: -
v_call: TRBV29-1
d_call: -

cdr3_aa: CASRRDPAYNEQFF
cdr3_nt: TGCGCCAGCAGGAGGGACCCCGCCTACAATGAGCAGTTCTTC
j_call: TRBJ2-1
clone_size: -
v_call: TRBV4-1
d_call: -

cdr3_aa: CASSDPPGTPGGSPLHF
cdr3_nt: TGTGCCAGCAGTGATCCCCCCGGGACCCCTGGGGGATCACCCCTCCACTTT
j_call: TRBJ1-6
clone_size: -
v_call: TRBV25-1
d_call: -

cdr3_aa: CASRVWDTQYF
cdr3_nt: TGTGCCAGCAGGGTCTGGGATACGCAGTATTTT
j_call: TRBJ2-3
clone_size: few
v_call: TRBV2
d_call: -

cdr3_aa: CASSHADRDPEAFF
cdr3_nt: TGCGCCAGCAGCCATGCCGACAGGGATCCTGAAGCTTTCTTT
j_call: TRBJ1-1
clone_size: -
v_call: TRBV4-1
d_call: TRBD1

cdr3_aa: CASSFHGNYEQYF
cdr3_nt: TGTGCCAGCAGCTTTCATGGGAACTACGAGCAGTACTTC
j_call: TRBJ2-7
clone_size: -
v_call: TRBV7-2
d_call: -

cdr3_aa: CASSRQLLATNEKLFF
cdr3_nt: TGTGCCAGCAGCCGACAGTTACTTGCAACTAATGAAAAACTGTTTTTT
j_call: TRBJ1-4
clone_size: -
v_call: TRBV2
d_call: -

cdr3_aa: CASSLWAASSYEQYF
cdr3_nt: TGTGCCAGCAGTCTTTGGGCAGCTAGCTCCTACGAGCAGTACTTC
j_call: TRBJ2-7
clone_size: -
v_call: TRBV28
d_call: -

cdr3_aa: CASSRWAGPGETQYF
cdr3_nt: TGCGCCAGCAGCCGTTGGGCGGGGCCAGGGGAGACCCAGTACTTC
j_call: TRBJ2-5
clone_size: -
v_call: TRBV4-3
d_call: -

cdr3_aa: CASTPDRLGGYTF
cdr3_nt: TGTGCCAGCACCCCTGACAGGCTCGGAGGCTACACCTTC
j_call: TRBJ1-2
clone_size: few
v_call: TRBV6-5
d_call: -

cdr3_aa: CASSQGTGRGNQPQHF
cdr3_nt: TGTGCCAGCAGTCAAGGGACAGGGAGGGGCAATCAGCCCCAGCATTTT
j_call: TRBJ1-5
clone_size: -
v_call: TRBV27
d_call: TRBD1

cdr3_aa: CASSFTGVGRTEAFF
cdr3_nt: TGTGCCAGCAGCTTTACAGGGGTGGGACGGACTGAAGCTTTCTTT
j_call: TRBJ1-1
clone_size: -
v_call: TRBV7-2
d_call: TRBD1

cdr3_aa: CSVPEQGAGIYYGYTF
cdr3_nt: TGCAGCGTTCCTGAACAGGGGGCAGGGATATACTATGGCTACACCTTC
j_call: TRBJ1-2
clone_size: -
v_call: TRBV29-1
d_call: TRBD1

cdr3_aa: CASSSRENSPLHF
cdr3_nt: TGTGCCAGCAGTTCCAGGGAAAATTCACCCCTCCACTTT
j_call: TRBJ1-6
clone_size: few
v_call: TRBV27
d_call: -

cdr3_aa: CASSQVAGLMNTEAFF
cdr3_nt: TGCGCCAGCAGCCAAGTTGCTGGTCTCATGAACACTGAAGCTTTCTTT
j_call: TRBJ1-1
clone_size: -
v_call: TRBV4-3
d_call: -

cdr3_aa: CASSGYRDQPQHF
cdr3_nt: TGTGCCAGCAGCGGTTACAGGGATCAGCCCCAGCATTTT
j_call: TRBJ1-5
clone_size: once
v_call: TRBV7-9
d_call: -

cdr3_aa: CASSVDTDTQYF
cdr3_nt: TGTGCCAGCAGCGTAGATACAGATACGCAGTATTTT
j_call: TRBJ2-3
clone_size: few
v_call: TRBV9
d_call: -

cdr3_aa: CASSPSTAYYGYTF
cdr3_nt: TGCGCCAGCAGCCCCAGCACGGCATACTATGGCTACACCTTC
j_call: TRBJ1-2
clone_size: -
v_call: TRBV4-3
d_call: -

cdr3_aa: CSVGTGGSYNEQFF
cdr3_nt: TGCAGCGTGGGGACAGGGGGATCCTACAATGAGCAGTTCTTC
j_call: TRBJ2-1
clone_size: -
v_call: TRBV29-1
d_call: TRBD1

cdr3_aa: CAWTSGGGETQYF
cdr3_nt: TGTGCCTGGACTAGCGGGGGCGGAGAGACCCAGTACTTC
j_call: TRBJ2-5
clone_size: -
v_call: TRBV30
d_call: TRBD2

cdr3_aa: CSVEDQEGRGDTQYF
cdr3_nt: TGCAGCGTTGAAGATCAGGAAGGCAGGGGGGATACGCAGTATTTT
j_call: TRBJ2-3
clone_size: -
v_call: TRBV29-1
d_call: TRBD1

cdr3_aa: CASSPPHGSPLHF
cdr3_nt: TGTGCCAGCTCACCACCGCATGGATCACCCCTCCACTTT
j_call: TRBJ1-6
clone_size: -
v_call: TRBV18
d_call: -

cdr3_aa: CSVGFRLAGTGELFF
cdr3_nt: TGCAGCGTTGGGTTTCGACTAGCAGGGACCGGGGAGCTGTTTTTT
j_call: TRBJ2-2
clone_size: few
v_call: TRBV29-1
d_call: TRBD2

cdr3_aa: CASSTSASTHEAFF
cdr3_nt: TGCGCCAGCAGCACCTCCGCTTCCACACACGAAGCTTTCTTT
j_call: TRBJ1-1
clone_size: -
v_call: TRBV5-1
d_call: -

cdr3_aa: CATSMEQGNGYTF
cdr3_nt: TGTGCCACCAGCATGGAACAGGGAAATGGCTACACCTTC
j_call: TRBJ1-2
clone_size: -
v_call: TRBV15
d_call: -

cdr3_aa: CASSLARGGYEQYF
cdr3_nt: TGCGCCAGCAGCTTGGCTCGGGGTGGCTACGAGCAGTACTTC
j_call: TRBJ2-7
clone_size: -
v_call: TRBV5-1
d_call: -

cdr3_aa: CASRAPSRVDTQYF
cdr3_nt: TGTGCCAGCAGAGCGCCCTCCAGGGTAGATACGCAGTATTTT
j_call: TRBJ2-3
clone_size: once
v_call: TRBV27
d_call: -

cdr3_aa: CASSQFRGTYEQYF
cdr3_nt: TGCGCCAGCAGTCAATTTCGGGGGACCTACGAGCAGTACTTC
j_call: TRBJ2-7
clone_size: -
v_call: TRBV23-1
d_call: -

cdr3_aa: CASSQDHGRAGGYGYTF
cdr3_nt: TGCGCCAGCAGCCAAGATCACGGCAGGGCTGGCGGCTATGGCTACACCTTC
j_call: TRBJ1-2
clone_size: -
v_call: TRBV4-3
d_call: -

cdr3_aa: CASSLLGGGSNTEAFF
cdr3_nt: TGTGCCAGCAGCCTCCTCGGAGGGGGATCGAACACTGAAGCTTTCTTT
j_call: TRBJ1-1
clone_size: -
v_call: TRBV5-6
d_call: -

cdr3_aa: CASSLAPGRHSGANVLTF
cdr3_nt: TGCGCCAGCAGCTTGGCCCCGGGACGGCACTCTGGGGCCAACGTCCTGACTTTC
j_call: TRBJ2-6
clone_size: -
v_call: TRBV5-1
d_call: -

cdr3_aa: CASSLLAGRTDTQYF
cdr3_nt: TGTGCCAGCAGTCTCCTGGCGGGGCGGACAGATACGCAGTATTTT
j_call: TRBJ2-3
clone_size: -
v_call: TRBV28
d_call: -

cdr3_aa: CASSLDGFVNTEAFF
cdr3_nt: TGCGCCAGCAGCTTGGATGGGTTTGTGAACACTGAAGCTTTCTTT
j_call: TRBJ1-1
clone_size: -
v_call: TRBV5-1
d_call: -

cdr3_aa: CAWRGPSYEQYF
cdr3_nt: TGTGCCTGGAGGGGACCTTCATACGAGCAGTACTTC
j_call: TRBJ2-7
clone_size: -
v_call: TRBV30
d_call: -